These 31 T cell receptor beta chains were sequenced from one sample in a study of T cell changes during pregnancy in multiple sclerosis. The method was immunoSEQ multiplex PCR; TCRdb's version includes in-frame clones alone and lacks a portion of them. The repertoire consists of tens of thousands of clones, with roughly 91% occurring once and the leading ten covering around 0.49%. The sample consisted of CD4+ T cells from peripheral blood mononuclear cells, taken in the third trimester of pregnancy. Receptors originate from a female donor with multiple sclerosis, enrolled in a pregnancy study.

J is TRBJ1-2 and V is TRBV19; D is unresolved. The germline V and J ends were trimmed by 3 bases and 1 base, with 9 bases remaining between them. Germline V gives CDR1 LNHDA, CDR2 SQIVND (reference sequence). The CDR3 sequence is 14 residues long. The CDR3 region is CASSMYVSNYGYTF. For the CDR3, the DNA is TGTGCCAGTAGTATGTATGTCAGTAACTATGGCTACACCTTC.

V gene TRBV6-1 combines with J gene TRBJ2-5; perhaps TRBD2 as D (5 bases). The germline CDR1 and CDR2 sequences are MNHNS and SASEGT. Trimming removed 1 base at V and 13 bases at J, with 16 bases between. CDR3 length equals 13 residues. The DNA of the CDR3 is TGTGCCAGCAGTGAAGGGAGGACGCCGTGGCGGTACTTC. Amino acids: CASSEGRTPWRYF.

CDR3 sequence: CASSLDPPGYEQYF. The CDR3 bases are TGTGCCAGCAGCTTAGATCCCCCAGGCTACGAGCAGTACTTC. This rearrangement joins TRBV11-2 to TRBJ2-7; D gene ambiguous. The CDR3 has 14 amino acids. CDR1 SGHAT and CDR2 FQNNGV come from the germline V gene. V shed 0 bases and J shed 3 bases, with 9 bases lying between them.

V and J are TRBV5-4 and TRBJ1-2, with 8 bases matching TRBD1. The length of the CDR3 is 15 residues. Germline values: CDR1 SGHNT, CDR2 YYREEE (reference sequence). V dropped 1 base and J dropped 4; count of bases not matched to a gene: 6. CDR3 protein: CASSLYDRGGYGYTF. The CDR3 DNA reads TGTGCCAGCAGCTTGTACGACAGGGGTGGCTATGGCTACACCTTC.

This chain uses TRBV11-2 with TRBJ2-7; possibly TRBD1 for D (6 bases). The V gene's germline CDR1 is SGHAT and CDR2 FQNNGV. CDR3 length: 13 residues. The ends were cut back, 3 bases at V and 2 bases at J, with 8 bases in the middle. CDR3 region: CASSLQGPYEQYF. For the CDR3, the DNA is TGTGCCAGCAGCTTGCAGGGGCCCTACGAGCAGTACTTC.

The V gene is TRBV28, the J gene TRBJ2-7; D perhaps matches TRBD2 (5 bases). Between the trimmed V and J ends, which lost 6 bases and 4 bases, there was a span of 13 bases. Germline lookup yields CDR1 MDHEN and CDR2 SYDVKM. The CDR3 loop spans 13 amino acids. The CDR3 spells CASSLFRGYEQYF. The CDR3 bases are TGTGCCAGCAGCTTGTTTCGGGGTTACGAGCAGTACTTC.

The V call is TRBV9, the J call TRBJ2-5; TRBD1 agrees at 7 bases. Germline loops: CDR1 SGDLS, CDR2 YYNGEE. V was pared by 4 bases and J by 5 bases, with 11 bases of the junction left unmatched. The CDR3 is 15 residues long. This chain's CDR3 is CASSTPSGTAETQYF. CDR3 DNA: TGTGCCAGCAGCACCCCCTCCGGGACAGCCGAGACCCAGTACTTC.

J is TRBJ2-7 and V is TRBV2; maybe TRBD2 (6 bases). With 7 bases removed from V and 1 base from J, the gap between germline ends came to 11 bases. This CDR3 contains 13 residues. Per germline, CDR1 SNHLY and CDR2 FYNNEI. This CDR3 is CASTAAGSYEQYF. The CDR3 DNA is TGTGCCAGCACGGCCGCGGGGTCCTACGAGCAGTACTTC.

The chain is built from TRBV6-5 and TRBJ1-1; TRBD1 agrees at 8 bases. The CDR3 covers 15 residues. Looked up from germline, CDR1 is MNHEY and CDR2 is SVGAGI. V lost 8 bases and J lost 5; bases outside the gene matches: 13. The CDR3 sequence: CASSQRRTGRTEAFF. The DNA of the CDR3 is TGTGCCAGCTCCCAACGCCGGACAGGGAGGACTGAAGCTTTCTTT.

The genes are TRBV4-1 and TRBJ1-4; D is undetermined. Germline V gives CDR1 MGHRA, CDR2 YSYEKL. V was clipped by 5 bases and J by 0 bases, with 10 bases between them. The CDR3 extends over 15 amino acids. The CDR3 here is CASSSPGSTNEKLFF. DNA for the CDR3: TGCGCCAGCAGCTCTCCAGGTTCAACTAATGAAAAACTGTTTTTT.

The chain recombines TRBV7-2 with TRBJ2-7; tentative D call: TRBD1 (6 bases). Germline CDR1 is SGHTA and CDR2 is FQGNSA. Trimming cost V 5 bases and J 5 bases, with 25 bases left between them. The CDR3 contains 17 residues. The CDR3 region is CASSPRITGLRMDEQYF. CDR3 nucleotide sequence: TGTGCCAGCAGCCCACGAATTACAGGGCTGAGGATGGACGAGCAGTACTTC. The full variable domain, with the rest looked up from reference TRBV7-2 and TRBJ2-7, is GAGVSQSPSNKVTEKGKDVELRCDPISGHTALYWYRQSLGQGLEFLIYFQGNSAPDKSGLPSDRFSAERTGGSVSTLTIQRTQQEDSAVYLCASSPRITGLRMDEQYFGPGTRLTVT.

The chain couples TRBV7-2 to TRBJ2-3; no definite D call. CDR1 and CDR2 (germline): SGHTA, FQGNSA. This CDR3 spans 12 amino acids. V was trimmed by 1 base and J by 6 bases, leaving 5 bases between them. CDR3 coding DNA: TGTGCCAGCAGCTTAGTGGGCGATACGCAGTATTTT. Translating it yields CASSLVGDTQYF. The variable domain in full, completed from reference TRBV7-2 and TRBJ2-3, reads GAGVSQSPSNKVTEKGKDVELRCDPISGHTALYWYRQSLGQGLEFLIYFQGNSAPDKSGLPSDRFSAERTGGSVSTLTIQRTQQEDSAVYLCASSLVGDTQYFGPGTRLTVL.

CDR3 coding DNA: TGTGCCAGCTCACCAGGGGGCAAGAATCAGCCCCAGCATTTT. It codes for CASSPGGKNQPQHF. V usage is TRBV18 and J usage is TRBJ1-5; D perhaps matches TRBD1 (6 bases). Looked up from germline, CDR1 is KGHSH and CDR2 is LQKENI. The V and J ends lost 2 bases and 4 bases respectively, with 9 bases between them. The CDR3 has 14 amino acids.

The chain couples TRBV18 to TRBJ1-3, with TRBD1 matching 9 bases. This CDR3 spans 17 amino acids. CDR1 and CDR2 from the germline V gene are KGHSH and LQKENI. Trimming at V came to 4 bases and at J to 4 bases, leaving 11 bases not matched to a gene. CDR3 sequence (DNA): TGTGCCAGCTCACGTAACCCAGGACAGGGGCGCGGAAACACCATATATTTT. It translates to CASSRNPGQGRGNTIYF.

The chain combines TRBV7-9 with TRBJ1-4; the match to TRBD1 covers 9 bases. The junction had 4 bases not matched to a gene; V was cut back by 1 base and J by 7 bases. CDR1 SEHNR and CDR2 FQNEAQ come from the germline V gene (reference sequence). This CDR3 has 15 amino acids. DNA of the CDR3: TGTGCCAGCAGCTTAGTAGGGACAGGGAGTGAAAAACTGTTTTTT. Its translation: CASSLVGTGSEKLFF.

The J gene is TRBJ1-1, the V gene TRBV19; a possible D gene is TRBD1 (6 bases). The CDR3 consists of 14 residues. The V gene lost 6 bases and the J gene lost 8 bases, with 19 bases spanning the gap. Germline CDR1 reads LNHDA; CDR2 reads SQIVND (reference sequence). The CDR3 DNA is TGTGCCAGTAGCAAGAACCGGGACAAACAAGAAGCTTTCTTT. It translates to CASSKNRDKQEAFF.

The chain combines TRBV6-6 with TRBJ2-3; 9 bases are a match to TRBD2. V lost 6 bases and J lost 4; bases outside the gene matches: 8. The CDR3 has 15 amino acids. Per the germline V gene, CDR1 is MNHNY and CDR2 is SVGAGI (reference sequence). Here the CDR3 reads CASRAAGGLADTQYF. The CDR3 bases are TGTGCCAGCAGGGCAGCGGGGGGACTGGCAGATACGCAGTATTTT.

This rearrangement joins TRBV9 to TRBJ2-7, with D unresolved. The germline V and J ends were trimmed by 2 bases and 6 bases, with 18 bases remaining between them. Germline V gene data show CDR1 as SGDLS and CDR2 as YYNGEE. CDR3 length equals 15 residues. CDR3 DNA sequence: TGTGCCAGCAGCGTTGGTATACACACCCCGCTCGAGCAGTACTTC. Translating it yields CASSVGIHTPLEQYF.

This chain uses TRBV30 with TRBJ2-3; the D gene is possibly TRBD2 (6 bases). Trimming cost V 1 base and J 4 bases, with 6 bases left between them. Germline CDR1 GTSNPN, CDR2 SVGIG (reference sequence). CDR3 length: 12 residues. The CDR3: CAWSGGADTQYF. The CDR3, as DNA: TGTGCCTGGAGTGGGGGGGCAGATACGCAGTATTTT.

The chain is built from TRBV4-1 and TRBJ2-5, with TRBD1 as a possible D gene (6 bases). V shed 4 bases and J shed 1 base, with 22 bases lying between them. The CDR3 contains 18 residues. Germline V gene lookup returns CDR1 MGHRA and CDR2 YSYEKL. CDR3: CASSPNVGGQPFQETQYF. In nucleotides, the CDR3 is TGCGCCAGCAGCCCCAATGTCGGAGGACAGCCTTTCCAAGAGACCCAGTACTTC.

This clone was recorded only once. The gene calls are TRBV6-5 and TRBJ1-6; TRBD1 matches at 7 bases. CDR3 length equals 12 residues. Germline assignment: CDR1 MNHEY and CDR2 SVGAGI. Trimming at V came to 7 bases and at J to 8 bases, leaving 2 bases not matched to a gene. The CDR3 spells CASTQGDSPLHF. CDR3 in DNA: TGTGCCAGCACCCAGGGGGATTCACCCCTCCACTTT.

This chain connects TRBV5-6 to TRBJ1-5; 7 bases are a match to TRBD1. The CDR3 totals 17 residues. The trim removed 0 bases at V and 2 bases at J, leaving 8 bases unmatched. Germline lookup yields CDR1 SGHDT and CDR2 YYEEEE. DNA of the CDR3: TGTGCCAGCAGCTTGGGGTACAGGGGCAAGGGCAATCAGCCCCAGCATTTT. Encoded protein: CASSLGYRGKGNQPQHF.

Written as DNA, the CDR3 is TGTGCCAGCAGTGTCAATCTTTCCCTGGAGGCTTTCTTT. It codes for CASSVNLSLEAFF. This chain joins TRBV6-1 and TRBJ1-1, with unresolved D. Per the germline V gene, CDR1 is MNHNS and CDR2 is SASEGT. Deletions cut 4 bases from V and 11 bases from J, with 17 bases between. This CDR3 has 13 residues.

V is TRBV7-2 and J is TRBJ2-3; the match to TRBD2 covers 8 bases. CDR3 length equals 16 residues. With 4 bases clipped from V and 4 bases from J, the junction kept 10 bases outside the gene matches. CDR1 SGHTA and CDR2 FQGNSA come from the germline V gene. The CDR3 reads CASSSAGGLGADTQYF. The DNA of the CDR3 is TGTGCCAGCAGCTCTGCGGGGGGTCTAGGTGCAGATACGCAGTATTTT. Full variable domain (remainder filled in from reference TRBV7-2 and TRBJ2-3): GAGVSQSPSNKVTEKGKDVELRCDPISGHTALYWYRQSLGQGLEFLIYFQGNSAPDKSGLPSDRFSAERTGGSVSTLTIQRTQQEDSAVYLCASSSAGGLGADTQYFGPGTRLTVL.

The chain carries TRBV14 and TRBJ1-2; TRBD1 aligns across 10 bases. The germline V gene has CDR1 SGHDN and CDR2 FVKESK. The CDR3 sequence is 13 residues long. The V and J ends lost 1 base and 8 bases, in that order; junction bases with no gene match: 1. This chain's CDR3 is CASSQGQGAGYTF. The CDR3 DNA reads TGTGCCAGCAGCCAAGGACAGGGGGCCGGCTACACCTTC. Full variable domain (rest looked up from reference TRBV14 and TRBJ1-2): EAGVTQFPSHSVIEKGQTVTLRCDPISGHDNLYWYRRVMGKEIKFLLHFVKESKQDESGMPNNRFLAERTGGTYSTLKVQPAELEDSGVYFCASSQGQGAGYTFGSGTRLTVV.

Of note for this clone: The junction departs from germline at one end; a sequencing error may be responsible. This rearrangement joins TRBV5-8 to TRBJ2-7; D is perhaps TRBD1 (5 bases). The CDR3 totals 16 residues. CDR1 is SGHTS and CDR2 is YDEGEE in the germline V gene. The CDR3 region has the DNA TGTGCCAGCAGCTTGGATTTGTCAGGGCCCTCCCACGAGCAGTACTTC. Its translation: CASSLDLSGPSHEQYF.

This chain links TRBV20-1 with TRBJ1-1; possibly TRBD1 for D (6 bases). The CDR3 totals 11 residues. Germline loops: CDR1 DFQATT, CDR2 SNEGSKA (reference sequence). Deletions cut 7 bases from V and 9 bases from J, with 15 bases between. This chain's CDR3 is CSGTDGDKAFF. CDR3 bases: TGCAGTGGTACGGACGGGGACAAAGCTTTCTTT.

This chain connects TRBV10-3 to TRBJ1-1, with D perhaps matching TRBD1 (5 bases). The CDR3 runs 16 residues. Looked up from germline, CDR1 is ENHRY and CDR2 is SYGVKD. With 2 bases removed from V and 6 bases from J, the gap between germline ends came to 19 bases. The CDR3 DNA reads TGTGCCATCAGTGAGGCTGGGGGGTCGACCAGCTCTGAAGCTTTCTTT. As protein: CAISEAGGSTSSEAFF.

The V gene is TRBV5-4, the J gene TRBJ2-3, with 7 bases matching TRBD2. The germline V gene encodes CDR1 SGHNT and CDR2 YYREEE (reference sequence). Unmatched junction bases numbered 12, after V lost 4 bases and J lost 4 bases. The CDR3 spans 16 residues. CDR3 bases: TGTGCCAGCAGCCCTGGTGGTGGACTAGGGCCAGATACGCAGTATTTT. Translation gives CASSPGGGLGPDTQYF.

J is TRBJ2-5 and V is TRBV19; 7 bases map to TRBD1. CDR3 length: 14 residues. CDR1 and CDR2 (germline): LNHDA, SQIVND (reference sequence). V was clipped by 3 bases and J by 4 bases; unmatched bases: 5. CDR3 bases: TGTGCCAGTAGTATCCGACAGGGCTCAGAGACCCAGTACTTC. Its translation: CASSIRQGSETQYF.

The V call is TRBV5-1, the J call TRBJ1-1; weak D call: TRBD1 (6 bases). This CDR3 region has 15 residues. The V gene lost 4 bases and the J gene lost 4 bases, with 17 bases spanning the gap. Germline V gene sequence: CDR1 SGHRS, CDR2 YFSETQ. The CDR3 protein is CASSPGGGLGTEAFF. CDR3 coding DNA: TGCGCCAGCAGCCCGGGAGGGGGTTTGGGCACTGAAGCTTTCTTT. The full variable domain, with the rest looked up from reference TRBV5-1 and TRBJ1-1, is KAGVTQTPRYLIKTRGQQVTLSCSPISGHRSVSWYQQTPGQGLQFLFEYFSETQRNKGNFPGRFSGRQFSNSRSEMNVSTLELGDSALYLCASSPGGGLGTEAFFGQGTRLTVV.